This paragraph covers one T cell receptor (beta chain) sequence. These data are taken from a study of blood T cell repertoires in COVID-19. Sequencing used immunoSEQ multiplex PCR; TCRdb keeps in-frame clones, though not all of them. The table shows approximately 260,000 clones, with approximately 88% occurring only once. In germline, CDR1 is SGHNT, CDR2 YYREEE (reference sequence). This CDR3 comprises 16 residues. With V trimmed by 4 bases and J by 5 bases, 4 bases remained unmatched. Participants spanned ages roughly 18 to 90 years and resided in 20 to 30 US areas. V is TRBV5-4 and J is TRBJ2-2; 14 positions agree with TRBD2. This receptor was obtained from a woman aged 40 to 50 with acute COVID-19. The source material was PBMCs or T cells enriched from blood (not recorded which). The DNA of the CDR3 is TGTGCCAGCAGCCCTGGGACTAGCGGGAGAACCGGGGAGCTGTTTTTT. This sequence encodes CASSPGTSGRTGELFF.